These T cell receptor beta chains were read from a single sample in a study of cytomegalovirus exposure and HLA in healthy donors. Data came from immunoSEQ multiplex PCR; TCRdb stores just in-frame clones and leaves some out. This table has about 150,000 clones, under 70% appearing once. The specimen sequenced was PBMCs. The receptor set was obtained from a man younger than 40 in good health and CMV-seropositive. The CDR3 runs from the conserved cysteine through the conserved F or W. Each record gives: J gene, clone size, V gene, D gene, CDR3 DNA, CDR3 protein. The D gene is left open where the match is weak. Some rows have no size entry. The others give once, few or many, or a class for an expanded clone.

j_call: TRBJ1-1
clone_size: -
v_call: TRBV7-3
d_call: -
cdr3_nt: TGTGCCAGCAGACAGGACCAGAACACTGAAGCTTTCTTT
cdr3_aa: CASRQDQNTEAFF

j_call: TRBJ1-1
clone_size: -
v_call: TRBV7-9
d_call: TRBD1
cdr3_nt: TGTGCCAGCAGCTCGGGACAGGCCATGAACACTGAAGCTTTCTTT
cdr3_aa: CASSSGQAMNTEAFF

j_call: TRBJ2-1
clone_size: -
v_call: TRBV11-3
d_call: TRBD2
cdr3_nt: TGTGCCAGCAGCTTAGATATGGGACTAGCGGGAGGGCCGGGGAATGAGCAGTTCTTC
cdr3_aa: CASSLDMGLAGGPGNEQFF

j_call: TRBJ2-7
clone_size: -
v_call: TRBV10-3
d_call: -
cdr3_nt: TGTGCCATCAGCGACACGAAGAGGGCCTTCTACGAGCAGTACTTC
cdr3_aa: CAISDTKRAFYEQYF

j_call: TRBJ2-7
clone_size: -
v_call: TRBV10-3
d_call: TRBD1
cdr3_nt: TGTGCCATCAGTGAGGGGACAGCCGAGCAGTACTTC
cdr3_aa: CAISEGTAEQYF

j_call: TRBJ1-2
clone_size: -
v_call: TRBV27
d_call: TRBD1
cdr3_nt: TGTGCCAGCAGTCCAGGACAGGGGTACTATGGCTACACCTTC
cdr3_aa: CASSPGQGYYGYTF

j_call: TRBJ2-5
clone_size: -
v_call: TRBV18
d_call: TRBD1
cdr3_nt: TGTGCCAGCTCGCCGGACAGGTCCTCGTACCAAGAGACCCAGTACTTC
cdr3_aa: CASSPDRSSYQETQYF

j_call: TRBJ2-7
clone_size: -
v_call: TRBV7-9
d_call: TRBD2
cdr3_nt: TGTGCCAGCAGCTTGGGGCAGCTACTAGCGGGCGTTTCCTACGAGCAGTACTTC
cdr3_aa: CASSLGQLLAGVSYEQYF

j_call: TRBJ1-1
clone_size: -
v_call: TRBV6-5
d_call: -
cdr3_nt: TGTGCCAGCAGACCACAAACAGGGAACACTGAAGCTTTCTTT
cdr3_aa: CASRPQTGNTEAFF

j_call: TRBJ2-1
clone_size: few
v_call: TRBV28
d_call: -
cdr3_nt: TGTGCCAGCAGTTCCCTTCGCAATGAGCAGTTCTTC
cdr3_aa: CASSSLRNEQFF

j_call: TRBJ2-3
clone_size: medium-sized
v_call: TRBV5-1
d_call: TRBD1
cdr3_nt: TGCGCCAGCAGCTTCCCGGGACAGAGGACAGATACGCAGTATTTT
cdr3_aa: CASSFPGQRTDTQYF

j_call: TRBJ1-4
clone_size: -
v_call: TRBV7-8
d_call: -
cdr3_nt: TGTGCCAGCAGCTTAGCGCAAGGGTGGGGCGAAAAACTGTTTTTT
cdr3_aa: CASSLAQGWGEKLFF

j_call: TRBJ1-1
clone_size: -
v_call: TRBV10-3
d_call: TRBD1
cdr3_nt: TGTGCCATCAGCAGGACAGGGGGTTCCACTGAAGCTTTCTTT
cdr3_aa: CAISRTGGSTEAFF

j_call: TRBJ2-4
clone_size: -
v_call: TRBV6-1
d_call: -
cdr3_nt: TGTGCCAGCAGTGAAGTGCTGCTTGGAGGGGCAAAGGACATTCAGTACTTC
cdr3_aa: CASSEVLLGGAKDIQYF

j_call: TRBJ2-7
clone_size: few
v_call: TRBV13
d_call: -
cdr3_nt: TGTGCCAGCAGCACCACGGAGACCTACGAGCAGTACTTC
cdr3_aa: CASSTTETYEQYF

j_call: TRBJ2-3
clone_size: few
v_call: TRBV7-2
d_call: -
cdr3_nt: TGTGCCAGCAGCTTAGCGCACGAGAACCCTAGCACAGATACGCAGTATTTT
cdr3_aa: CASSLAHENPSTDTQYF